This T cell receptor beta chain was recovered during a study of cytomegalovirus exposure and HLA in healthy donors. Points from the study as a whole: A later analysis associated 15,000 to 20,000 TCR beta sequences with HLA alleles at a 0.05 false discovery rate.

The PCR was carried out with 60 Vbeta primers and 13 Jbeta primers. Original data processing: About 83 million unique TCR beta chains, 9 million to 11 million shared, were counted in a later analysis. Using immunoSEQ multiplex PCR, the repertoire was profiled, and TCRdb retains in-frame clones only, with some absent. D and trimming were read from the DNA, whereas the V and J calls and clone size are those reported in that table. The table has approximately 61,000 clones, around 72% seen once. In the case of this clone: Its antigen is unidentified.

CDR1 is SNHLY and CDR2 is FYNNEI in the germline V gene. The V and J ends lost 7 bases and 10 bases, in that order; junction bases with no gene match: 17. The CDR3 totals 17 residues. The V gene is TRBV2, the J gene TRBJ2-1, with 12 positions matching TRBD2. The sample taken for sequencing was PBMCs. The origin of this receptor is a man between 50 and 59 years old in good health and CMV-seropositive. The DNA for the CDR3 is TGTGCCAGCAAACGTACCTCTACTAGCGGGAGGTTTGGGGAGCAGTTCTTC. This gives the protein CASKRTSTSGRFGEQFF.